Here is one T cell receptor beta chain with its context. The data belong to a study of OX40 agonist ivuxolimab in advanced cancers. Sequencing was performed with immunoSEQ multiplex PCR; in TCRdb, only in-frame clones are kept and a portion is missing. The table shows approximately 61,000 clones, with approximately 91% occurring only once. The receptor was isolated from an adult with an advanced solid tumor such as melanoma, head and neck, liver or kidney cancer. Material: CD4+ or CD8+ T cells sorted from blood, obtained in a trial of the OX40 agonist ivuxolimab.

The CDR3 nucleotides are TGTGCCAGTAGTATAGGGGGGGAGTCCTACAATGAGCAGTTCTTC. Amino acids: CASSIGGESYNEQFF. The rearrangement joins TRBV19 to TRBJ2-1; D may be TRBD2 (6 bases). CDR1 and CDR2 (germline): LNHDA, SQIVND (reference sequence). The CDR3 has 15 amino acids. V lost 1 base and J 1 base, leaving 8 bases between the germline ends.